This TCR beta chain came from a study of T cell responses to AZD1222 COVID-19 vaccine (dated by TCRdb to the early 2020s). In the study overall: AZD1222 recipients with second doses at about 4 weeks or about 12 weeks were pooled, because spike-specific TCR depth and breadth did not differ between schedules. TCR sequencing was performed for approximately 240 trial participants, of whom 207 were given two doses of AZD1222 and around 25 were given two doses of MenACWY control vaccine. Enrollment into the trials was organized by age into subgroups of 18-55, 56-69 and 70-plus years, and those subgroups contained roughly 150, 30 and 60 TCR-sequenced participants, respectively.

The time point tag for this specimen amounts to: baseline before first vaccination. Samples from vaccinated people were obtained from the UK trials COV001 and COV002, which included a single-blind randomized controlled phase 2/3 trial of AZD1222 (ChAdOx1 nCoV-19) in healthy adults. Trial participant PBMC samples were collected at day 0 and day 28 after the second dose for TCRbeta chain sequencing. General findings and caveats noted by the study authors: Conclusions about previously exposed vaccinees were limited because only six AZD1222 recipients were SARS-CoV-2 seropositive at baseline. Reportedly, close to half of the unique spike-specific TCRs recognized epitopes lying outside the regions that are mutated in the B.1.351 and B.1.1.7 variants. Participants were mostly white British, with more females than males. The authors suggested clonal diversity may have been underestimated. After two AZD1222 doses, both the breadth and the depth of spike-specific TCRs were significantly higher than at day 0 and than in MenACWY recipients. CD4 TCRs associated with the vaccine covered the entire spike protein, and the dominant responses were in regions 160-218 and 743-854. The 56-69-year group was small, and its depth increase did not reach significance, likely because of low power. Because no samples from the day 14 peak response were available, repertoires could be characterized only after the peak T cell response.

CDR1 SGHRS and CDR2 YFSETQ are derived from the germline V gene. Including cysteine and phenylalanine, the CDR3 has 14 amino acids. Left in the record is the CDR3 DNA by itself, 42 bases read in frame from the first base. V lost 0 bases and J lost 4 bases; the stretch between them is 7 bases long. In the case of this clone: Its antigen is not yet known. No per-base quality is available; no much larger clone lies one base away.

The CDR3 regions of human TCRbeta chains were analyzed by immunosequencing. The original pipeline was this. TCRs in the repertoires were compared against a reference library of SARS-CoV-2-specific TCRs that had been generated with the MIRA antigen-specificity platform. Breadth meant the fraction of unique TCRs that were SARS-CoV-2-associated, whereas depth meant the fraction of total T cells that were SARS-CoV-2-associated. Using the MIRA data, every spike-specific TCR was mapped to the spike region that the TCR reacted to and assigned to either a CD4 or a CD8 class. Log10-transformed breadth and depth values were compared by one-way ANOVA with Sidak's multiple comparisons tests. TCRdb mirrors the immuneACCESS table, restricted to in-frame sequences. Some clones are absent from its copies; in checked studies, under half trace to an unresolved V gene, and the reason for the others is unknown. The V and J calls and clone size are taken from that table; D and trimming were inferred from the DNA. The sample data list 55,000 to 80,000 clones, and roughly 84% of these were observed just once. The biggest ten clones account for 8% to 10% of the sample.

The chain is made from TRBV5-1 and TRBJ1-4; no D gene can be assigned with confidence. The sequencing here drew on peripheral blood, taken on day 0 of AZD1222 vaccination. The origin of this receptor is an adult in good health. Here is the DNA: TGCGCCAGCAGCTTGGGACGGATTAATGAAAAACTGTTTTTT. Its translation reads: CASSLGRINEKLFF. Supplemented by the reference TRBV5-1 and TRBJ1-4 proteins around the CDR3, the complete variable domain is KAGVTQTPRYLIKTRGQQVTLSCSPISGHRSVSWYQQTPGQGLQFLFEYFSETQRNKGNFPGRFSGRQFSNSRSEMNVSTLELGDSALYLCASSLGRINEKLFFGSGTQLSVL.